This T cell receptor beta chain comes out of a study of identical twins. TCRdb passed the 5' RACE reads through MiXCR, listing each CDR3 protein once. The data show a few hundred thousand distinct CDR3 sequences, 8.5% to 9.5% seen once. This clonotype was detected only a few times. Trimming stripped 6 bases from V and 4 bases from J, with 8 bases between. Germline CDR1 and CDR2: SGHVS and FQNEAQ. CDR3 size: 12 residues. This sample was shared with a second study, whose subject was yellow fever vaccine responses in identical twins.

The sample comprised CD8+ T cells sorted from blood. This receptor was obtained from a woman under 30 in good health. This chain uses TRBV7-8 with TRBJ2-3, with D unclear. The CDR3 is CASRSWADTQYF. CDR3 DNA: TGTGCCAGCAGGTCCTGGGCAGATACGCAGTATTTT.